This T cell receptor beta chain was identified in a study of response to subunit inactivated influenza vaccine. Study outcomes and limitations: Only a handful of new T cells, the authors suggested, are recruited with each seasonal influenza vaccination.

This clonotype was counted only a few times. Its target is unknown. TCRdb fed the RT-PCR reads into MiXCR, producing one record per CDR3 protein. The sample shows approximately 480,000 distinct CDR3 sequences, approximately 11% of them seen only once. Germline V gene lookup returns CDR1 DFQATT and CDR2 SNEGSKA (reference sequence). There are 13 residues in the CDR3. V was cut by 1 base and J by 2 bases, with 9 bases left in between. The sample consisted of PBMCs from blood, taken more than 35 days after vaccination. V gene TRBV20-1 combines with J gene TRBJ2-7; D gene uncertain. The receptor was isolated from a man over 45 who received an inactivated influenza vaccine. The CDR3 region has the DNA TGCAGTGCTAGAGTTTTCAGCGCCTACGAGCAGTACTTC. Its translation is CSARVFSAYEQYF.